Below, 9 T cell receptor beta chains from the same sample are listed, as sequenced in a study of T cell responses to AZD1222 COVID-19 vaccine. The data were produced by immunoSEQ multiplex PCR, yet TCRdb's version contains in-frame clones alone and is incomplete. The sample consists of 95,000 to 150,000 clones, about 89% of them appearing once. The source was peripheral blood, collected on day 0 of AZD1222 vaccination. The receptors here all came from an adult in good health.

J is TRBJ1-1 and V is TRBV3-1 (or the pseudogene TRBV3-2); 8 positions agree with TRBD1. Trimming cost V 6 bases and J 6 bases; bases outside gene matches: 12. Germline values: CDR1 LGHDT, CDR2 YNNKEL (reference sequence). This CDR3 is 15 amino acids long. In DNA, the CDR3 is TGTGCCAGCAGAGACAGGGGCACTAAAGTTTCTGAAGCTTTCTTT. This translates into CASRDRGTKVSEAFF.

The chain has TRBV19 and TRBJ1-1; D possibly corresponds to TRBD1 (6 bases). Per the germline V gene, CDR1 is LNHDA and CDR2 is SQIVND (reference sequence). V shed 11 bases and J shed 1 base, with 11 bases lying between them. There are 12 residues in the CDR3. CDR3 DNA sequence: TGTGCCGGCCAGGGGAGGAACACTGAAGCTTTCTTT. This sequence encodes CAGQGRNTEAFF.

CDR3 residues: CASRVMETQYF. The DNA for the CDR3 is TGTGCCAGCAGGGTTATGGAGACCCAGTACTTC. The chain joins TRBV28 to TRBJ2-5, with D unresolved. The CDR3 runs to 11 residues. Germline V gene lookup returns CDR1 MDHEN and CDR2 SYDVKM. Trimming took off 6 bases at V and 5 bases at J, with 7 bases between the two ends. Drawing the rest from reference TRBV28 and TRBJ2-5, the complete variable domain is DVKVTQSSRYLVKRTGEKVFLECVQDMDHENMFWYRQDPGLGLRLIYFSYDVKMKEKGDIPEGYSVSREKKERFSLILESASTNQTSMYLCASRVMETQYFGPGTRLLVL.

This chain links TRBV28 with TRBJ2-7; 9 nucleotides agree with TRBD1. V lost 2 bases and J lost 5; bases outside the gene matches: 4. Germline V CDR1 and CDR2: MDHEN, SYDVKM. The length of the CDR3 is 14 residues. The CDR3 spells CASSLVQGAHEQYF. CDR3 coding DNA: TGTGCCAGCAGTTTAGTACAGGGGGCCCACGAGCAGTACTTC.

The V gene is TRBV28, the J gene TRBJ1-5, with 10 bases matching TRBD1. The germline gives CDR1 MDHEN, CDR2 SYDVKM. The CDR3 totals 15 residues. The junction had 7 bases not matched to a gene; V was cut back by 5 bases and J by 6 bases. The CDR3 DNA reads TGTGCCAGCAGTGCCCCCGGGACAGGGGTTCAGCCCCAGCATTTT. Translating gives CASSAPGTGVQPQHF.

This clone was recorded once. The chain couples TRBV19 to TRBJ2-2; possibly TRBD1 or TRBD2 for D (6 bases each). The CDR3 is made up of 20 amino acids. Germline-derived CDR1 and CDR2 are LNHDA and SQIVND (reference sequence). V lost 7 bases to trimming and J lost 2 bases, with 29 bases between them. The CDR3 sequence: CASTPGPVFRGLPNTGELFF. For the CDR3, the DNA is TGTGCCAGTACCCCCGGGCCGGTCTTCCGGGGGCTACCCAACACCGGGGAGCTGTTTTTT.

This clone came up once. This chain's CDR3 is CASSRTGIGSYEQYF. CDR3 nucleotides: TGTGCCAGCAGTAGAACAGGGATTGGTTCCTACGAGCAGTACTTC. This chain links TRBV27 with TRBJ2-7; D perhaps matches TRBD1 (6 bases). The CDR3 has 15 amino acids. Germline V gene data show CDR1 as MNHEY and CDR2 as SMNVEV (reference sequence). Trimming cost V 5 bases and J 1 base, with 15 bases left between them.

This clone was detected once. The CDR3 region is CASSSRTGIYGYTF. The CDR3 coding sequence is TGTGCCAGCAGCTCGCGGACAGGGATCTATGGCTACACCTTC. The chain employs TRBV28 and TRBJ1-2, with TRBD1 matching 8 bases. The V and J ends lost 6 bases and 4 bases, in that order; junction bases with no gene match: 7. The CDR3 length is 14 residues. Germline V CDR1 and CDR2: MDHEN, SYDVKM.

J is TRBJ2-5 and V is TRBV3-1 (or the pseudogene TRBV3-2), with D tentatively TRBD2 (6 bases). Deletions cut 1 base from V and 7 bases from J, with 16 bases between. The CDR3 has 15 amino acids. CDR1 is LGHDT, CDR2 YNNKEL, per germline (reference sequence). The CDR3 DNA sequence: TGTGCCAGCAGCCAAGGAGGGAGGTTGGGGGGGACCCAGTACTTC. Translation gives CASSQGGRLGGTQYF.